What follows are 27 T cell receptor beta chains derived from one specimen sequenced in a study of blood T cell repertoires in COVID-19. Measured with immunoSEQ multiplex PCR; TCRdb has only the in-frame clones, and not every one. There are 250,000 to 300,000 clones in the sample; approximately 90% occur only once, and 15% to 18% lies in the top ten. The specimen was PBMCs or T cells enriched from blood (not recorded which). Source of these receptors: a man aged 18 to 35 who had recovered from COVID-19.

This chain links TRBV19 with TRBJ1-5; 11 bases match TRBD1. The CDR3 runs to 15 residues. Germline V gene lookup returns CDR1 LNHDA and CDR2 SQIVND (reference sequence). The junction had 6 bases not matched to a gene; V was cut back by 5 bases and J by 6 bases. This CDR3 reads CASSVDRGPGQPQHF. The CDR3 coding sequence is TGTGCCAGTAGTGTGGACAGGGGGCCGGGTCAGCCCCAGCATTTT.

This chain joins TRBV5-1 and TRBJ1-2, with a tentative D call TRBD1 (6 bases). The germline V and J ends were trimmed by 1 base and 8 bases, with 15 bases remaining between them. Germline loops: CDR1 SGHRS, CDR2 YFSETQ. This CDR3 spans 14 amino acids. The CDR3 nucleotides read TGCGCCAGCAGCTTGTCCCATGACAGGAGGGGCTACACCTTC. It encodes CASSLSHDRRGYTF. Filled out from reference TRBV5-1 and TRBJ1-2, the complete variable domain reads KAGVTQTPRYLIKTRGQQVTLSCSPISGHRSVSWYQQTPGQGLQFLFEYFSETQRNKGNFPGRFSGRQFSNSRSEMNVSTLELGDSALYLCASSLSHDRRGYTFGSGTRLTVV.

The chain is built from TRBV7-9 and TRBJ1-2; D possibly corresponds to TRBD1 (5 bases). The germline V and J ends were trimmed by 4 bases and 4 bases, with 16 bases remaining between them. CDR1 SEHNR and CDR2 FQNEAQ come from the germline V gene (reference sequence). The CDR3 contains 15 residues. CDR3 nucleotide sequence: TGTGCCAGCAGCTGGCTAAGGGACTCACCCTATGGCTACACCTTC. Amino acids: CASSWLRDSPYGYTF.

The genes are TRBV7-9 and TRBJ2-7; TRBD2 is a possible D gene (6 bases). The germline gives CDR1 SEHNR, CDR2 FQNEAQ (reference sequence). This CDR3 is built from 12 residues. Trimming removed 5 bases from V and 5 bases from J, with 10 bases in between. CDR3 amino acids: CASSLRRDEQYF. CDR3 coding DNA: TGTGCCAGCAGCCTCCGGAGGGACGAGCAGTACTTC.

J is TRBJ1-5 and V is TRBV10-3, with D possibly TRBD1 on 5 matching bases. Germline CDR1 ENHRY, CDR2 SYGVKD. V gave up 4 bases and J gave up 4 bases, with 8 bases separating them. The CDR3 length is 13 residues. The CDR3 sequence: CAISGGGNQPQHF. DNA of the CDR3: TGTGCCATCAGTGGGGGGGGAAATCAGCCCCAGCATTTT.

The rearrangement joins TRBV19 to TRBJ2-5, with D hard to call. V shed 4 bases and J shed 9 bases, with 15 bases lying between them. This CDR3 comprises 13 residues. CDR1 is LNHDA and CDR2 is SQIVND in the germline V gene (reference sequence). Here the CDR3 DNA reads TGTGCCAGTAGTACCCCCTCGGGTGTTCCCCAGTACTTC. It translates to CASSTPSGVPQYF.

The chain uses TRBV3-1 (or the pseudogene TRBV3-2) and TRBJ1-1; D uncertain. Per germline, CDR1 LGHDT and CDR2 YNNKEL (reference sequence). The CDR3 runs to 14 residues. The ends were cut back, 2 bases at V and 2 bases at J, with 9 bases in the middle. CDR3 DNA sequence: TGTGCCAGCAGCCAACGCGATTTAAACACTGAAGCTTTCTTT. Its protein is CASSQRDLNTEAFF.

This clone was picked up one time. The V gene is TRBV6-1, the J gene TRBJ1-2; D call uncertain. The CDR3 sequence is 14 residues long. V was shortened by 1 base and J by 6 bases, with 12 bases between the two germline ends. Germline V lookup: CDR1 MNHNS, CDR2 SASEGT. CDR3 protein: CASSEGEEADGYTF. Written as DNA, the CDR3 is TGTGCCAGCAGTGAAGGGGAGGAAGCGGATGGCTACACCTTC.

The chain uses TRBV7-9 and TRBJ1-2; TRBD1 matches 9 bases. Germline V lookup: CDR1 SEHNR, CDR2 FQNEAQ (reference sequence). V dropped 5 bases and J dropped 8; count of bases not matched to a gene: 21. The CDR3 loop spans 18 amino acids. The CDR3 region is CASSLSGFDRGRNSGYTF. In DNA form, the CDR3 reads TGTGCCAGCAGCCTAAGTGGTTTCGACAGGGGGAGAAATTCGGGCTACACCTTC. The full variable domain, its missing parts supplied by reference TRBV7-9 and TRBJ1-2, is DTGVSQNPRHKITKRGQNVTFRCDPISEHNRLYWYRQTLGQGPEFLTYFQNEAQLEKSRLLSDRFSAERPKGSFSTLEIQRTEQGDSAMYLCASSLSGFDRGRNSGYTFGSGTRLTVV.

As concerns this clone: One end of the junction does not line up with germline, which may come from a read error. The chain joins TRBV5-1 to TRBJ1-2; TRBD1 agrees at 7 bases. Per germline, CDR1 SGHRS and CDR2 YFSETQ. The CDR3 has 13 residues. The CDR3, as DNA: TGCGCCAGCAGTTTGGGACAGTACTATGGCTACACCTTC. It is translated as CASSLGQYYGYTF.

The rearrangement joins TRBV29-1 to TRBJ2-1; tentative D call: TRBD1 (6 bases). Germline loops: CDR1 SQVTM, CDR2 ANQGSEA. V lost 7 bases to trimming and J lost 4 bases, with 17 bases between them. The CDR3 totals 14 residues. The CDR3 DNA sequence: TGCAGCGCTTCGGTAGGGGGAATTTACAATGAGCAGTTCTTC. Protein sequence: CSASVGGIYNEQFF.

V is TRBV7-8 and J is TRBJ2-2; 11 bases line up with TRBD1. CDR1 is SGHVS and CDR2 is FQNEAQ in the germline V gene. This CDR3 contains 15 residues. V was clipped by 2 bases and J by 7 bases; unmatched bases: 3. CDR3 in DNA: TGTGCCAGCAGCTTATTGGGACAGGGGGTCGGGGAGCTGTTTTTT. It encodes CASSLLGQGVGELFF.

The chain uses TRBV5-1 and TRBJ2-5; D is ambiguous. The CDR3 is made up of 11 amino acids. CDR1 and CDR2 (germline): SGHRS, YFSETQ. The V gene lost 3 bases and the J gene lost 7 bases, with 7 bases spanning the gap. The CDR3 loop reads CASSSYGTQYF. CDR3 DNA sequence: TGCGCCAGCAGCTCCTACGGGACCCAGTACTTC.

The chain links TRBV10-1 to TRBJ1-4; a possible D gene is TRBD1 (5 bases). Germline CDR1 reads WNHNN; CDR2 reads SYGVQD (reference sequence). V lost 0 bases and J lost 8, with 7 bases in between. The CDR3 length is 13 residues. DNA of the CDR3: TGCGCCAGCAGTGAGTCTTGGGGCGAAAAACTGTTTTTT. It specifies CASSESWGEKLFF.

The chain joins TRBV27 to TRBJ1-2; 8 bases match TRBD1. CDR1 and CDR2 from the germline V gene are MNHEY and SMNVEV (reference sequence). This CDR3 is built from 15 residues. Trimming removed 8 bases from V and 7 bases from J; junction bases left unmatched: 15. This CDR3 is CASGVFPGQVPGYTF. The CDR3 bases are TGTGCCAGCGGGGTCTTTCCGGGACAGGTCCCTGGCTACACCTTC.

This CDR3 is CASSAPGTGVHNEQFF. The CDR3 DNA follows: TGTGCCAGCAGCGCACCCGGGACAGGGGTACACAATGAGCAGTTCTTC. The J gene is TRBJ2-1, the V gene TRBV9; 10 nucleotides line up with TRBD1. CDR3 length equals 16 residues. CDR1 and CDR2 from the germline V gene are SGDLS and YYNGEE. V lost 3 bases, J lost 5 bases, and 8 bases stayed unmatched.

CDR3 nucleotide sequence: TGTGCCAGCAGCCCAGCGGGAGTGGCGCCCGGGGAGCTGTTTTTT. Translating gives CASSPAGVAPGELFF. V and J are TRBV28 and TRBJ2-2; 8 positions agree with TRBD2. Germline lookup yields CDR1 MDHEN and CDR2 SYDVKM. The trim removed 6 bases at V and 6 bases at J, leaving 9 bases unmatched. The CDR3 totals 15 residues.

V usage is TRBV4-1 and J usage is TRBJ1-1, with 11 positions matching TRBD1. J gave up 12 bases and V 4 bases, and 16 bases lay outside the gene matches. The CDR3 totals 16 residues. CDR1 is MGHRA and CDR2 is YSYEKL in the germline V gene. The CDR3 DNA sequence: TGCGCCAGCAGCCGTGATAGGGACAGGGGGACCCTTTCTTCTTTCTTT. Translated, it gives CASSRDRDRGTLSSFF.

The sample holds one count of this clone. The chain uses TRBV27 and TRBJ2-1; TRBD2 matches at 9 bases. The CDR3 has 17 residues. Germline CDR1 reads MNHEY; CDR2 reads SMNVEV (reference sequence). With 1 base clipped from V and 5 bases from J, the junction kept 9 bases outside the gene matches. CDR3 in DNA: TGTGCCAGCAGTTTATATGCGGGAGGGTTTCCAGACAATGAGCAGTTCTTC. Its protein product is CASSLYAGGFPDNEQFF.

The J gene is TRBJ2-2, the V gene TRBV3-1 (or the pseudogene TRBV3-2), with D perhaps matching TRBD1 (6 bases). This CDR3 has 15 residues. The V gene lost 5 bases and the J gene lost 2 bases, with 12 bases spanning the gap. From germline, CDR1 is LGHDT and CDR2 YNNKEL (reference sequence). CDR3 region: CASSATGHNTGELFF. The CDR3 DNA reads TGTGCCAGCAGCGCGACGGGACACAACACCGGGGAGCTGTTTTTT.

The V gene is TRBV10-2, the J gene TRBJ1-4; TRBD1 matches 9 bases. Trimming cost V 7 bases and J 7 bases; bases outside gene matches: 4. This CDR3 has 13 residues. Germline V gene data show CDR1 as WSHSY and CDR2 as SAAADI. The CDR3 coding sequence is TGCGCCAGCACCACAGGGGGCGGTGAAAAACTGTTTTTT. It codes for CASTTGGGEKLFF.

The CDR3 region has the DNA TGTGCCAGCAGTTACTCCCTAGCGGGAGGAATAGAGACCCAGTACTTC. Its protein product is CASSYSLAGGIETQYF. The chain couples TRBV6-5 to TRBJ2-5; TRBD2 agrees at 11 bases. J was trimmed by 4 bases and V by 0 bases; bases with no gene match: 4. In germline, CDR1 is MNHEY, CDR2 SVGAGI. The CDR3 is 16 residues long.

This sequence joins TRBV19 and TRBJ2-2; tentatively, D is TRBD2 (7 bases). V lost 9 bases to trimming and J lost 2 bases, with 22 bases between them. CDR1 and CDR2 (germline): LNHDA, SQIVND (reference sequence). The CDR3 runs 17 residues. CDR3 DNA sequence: TGTGCCAGCCATATATGGGGGGGGCAGTCCAACACCGGGGAGCTGTTTTTT. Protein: CASHIWGGQSNTGELFF.

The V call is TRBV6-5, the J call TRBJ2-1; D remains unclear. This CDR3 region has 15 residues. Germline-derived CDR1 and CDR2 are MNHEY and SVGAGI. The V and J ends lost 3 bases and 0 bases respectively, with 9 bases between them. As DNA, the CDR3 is TGTGCCAGCAGTTATTCGATCAGCTCCTACAATGAGCAGTTCTTC. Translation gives CASSYSISSYNEQFF.

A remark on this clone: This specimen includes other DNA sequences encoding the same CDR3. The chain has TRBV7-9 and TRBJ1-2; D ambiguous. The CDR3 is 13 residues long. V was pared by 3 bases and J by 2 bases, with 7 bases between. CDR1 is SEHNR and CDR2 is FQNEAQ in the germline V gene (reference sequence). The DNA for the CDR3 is TGTGCCAGCAGCTTTGGGCAGAACTATGGCTACACCTTC. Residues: CASSFGQNYGYTF.

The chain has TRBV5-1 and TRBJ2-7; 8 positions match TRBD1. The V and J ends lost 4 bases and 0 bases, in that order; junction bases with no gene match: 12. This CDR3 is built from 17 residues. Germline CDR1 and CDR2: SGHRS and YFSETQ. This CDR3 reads CASSNRQGTIFSYEQYF. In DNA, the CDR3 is TGCGCCAGCAGCAATCGACAGGGGACAATCTTCTCCTACGAGCAGTACTTC.

CDR3 nucleotide sequence: TGTGCCAGCAGCGCTGGACAGGGCACCACTGAAGCTTTCTTT. Protein: CASSAGQGTTEAFF. The chain links TRBV7-6 to TRBJ1-1, with TRBD1 matching over 8 bases. Germline values: CDR1 SGHVS, CDR2 FNYEAQ. The CDR3 length is 14 residues. V lost 5 bases and J lost 4; bases outside the gene matches: 6.